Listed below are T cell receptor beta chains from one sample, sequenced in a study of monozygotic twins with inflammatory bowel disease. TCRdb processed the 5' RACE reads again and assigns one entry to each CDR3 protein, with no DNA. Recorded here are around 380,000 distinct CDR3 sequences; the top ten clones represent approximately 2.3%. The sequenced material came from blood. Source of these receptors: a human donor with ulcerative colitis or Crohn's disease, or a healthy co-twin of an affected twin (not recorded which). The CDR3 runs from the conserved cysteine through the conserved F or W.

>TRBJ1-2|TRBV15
CATGPEGLGLYGYTF
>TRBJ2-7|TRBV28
CASSLPARGYEQYF
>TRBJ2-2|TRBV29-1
CSGQGWTGELFF
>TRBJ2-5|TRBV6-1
CASTIRSGAQETQYF
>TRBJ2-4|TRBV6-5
CASNSGGAKNIQYF
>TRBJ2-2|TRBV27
CASSNANTGELFF
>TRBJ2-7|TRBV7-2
CASSLSRQLYEQYF
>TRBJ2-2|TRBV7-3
CASSPPLSIVPGSCFF
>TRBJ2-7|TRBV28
CAISVGQGAIEQYF
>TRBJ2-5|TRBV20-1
CSARPPGVHLQETQYF
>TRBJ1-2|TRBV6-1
CASSPSLGTGPHNYGYTF
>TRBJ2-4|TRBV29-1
CSVALNQGAAKNIQYF
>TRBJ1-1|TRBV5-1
CASSLQGEVTEAFF
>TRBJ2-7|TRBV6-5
CASSPGTSVSYEQYF
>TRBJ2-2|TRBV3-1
CASSRAWQGGTGELFF
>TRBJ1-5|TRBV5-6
CASSLGRAQPQHF
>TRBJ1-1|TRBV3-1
CASSDRNQGNTEAFF
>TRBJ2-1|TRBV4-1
CASSLLRGLALYEQFF
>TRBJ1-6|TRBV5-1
CASSLQEGNSPLHF
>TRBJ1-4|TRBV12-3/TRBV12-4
CASSFTGTPEKLFF
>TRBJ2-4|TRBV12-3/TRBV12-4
CASSSSSENIQYF
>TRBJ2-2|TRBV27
CASSLGAGSGRPGELFF
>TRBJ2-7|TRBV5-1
CASAGWDGPSYEQYF
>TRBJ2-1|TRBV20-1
CSASGQTITGDGEQFF
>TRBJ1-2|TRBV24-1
CATSDHEGFVDSYTF
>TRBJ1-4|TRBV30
CAWSVDWGFSANEKLFF
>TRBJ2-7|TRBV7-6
CASSALMSGSYEQYF
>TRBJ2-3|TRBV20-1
CSARPIGLAGLTDTQYF
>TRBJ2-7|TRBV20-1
CSARGAVYEQYF
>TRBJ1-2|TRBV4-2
CASSQDTGLYGYTF
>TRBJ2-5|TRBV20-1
CSARRGSQETQYF
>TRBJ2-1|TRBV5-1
CASSFETNSYNEQFF
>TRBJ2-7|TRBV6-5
CASSLWGTNEQYF
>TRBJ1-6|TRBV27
CASSLQGPSVNSPLHF
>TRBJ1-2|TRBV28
CASSSAGTYVGTNYGYTF
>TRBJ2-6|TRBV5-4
CASSLVTGLSGANVLTF
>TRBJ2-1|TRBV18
CASSPVQGDLNNEQFF
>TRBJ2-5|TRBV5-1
CASSYPGQETQYF
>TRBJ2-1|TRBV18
CASSPVGHSNEQFF
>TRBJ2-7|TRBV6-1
CASTTGQGFPYEQYF
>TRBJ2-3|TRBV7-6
CASSPHLREVDTQYF
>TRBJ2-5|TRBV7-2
CASSFWTSGKETQYF
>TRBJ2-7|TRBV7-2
CASSAGTYEQYF
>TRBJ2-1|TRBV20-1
CSAEGTSGRWIEQFF
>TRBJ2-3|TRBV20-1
CSARDKARDTQYF
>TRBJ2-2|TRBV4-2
CASSQEVLAGGLTGELFF
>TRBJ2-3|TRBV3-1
CASSQREAYTQYF